This TCR beta chain comes out of a study of early T cells in non-severe SARS-CoV-2 infection (dated by TCRdb to the early 2020s). General notes on the study: TCR sequencing used bulk RNA from unsorted whole blood, so alpha and beta chains could not be paired.

V and J are truncated by 5 bases and 13 bases respectively, leaving an intervening sequence of 12 bases. Via the germline V gene (reference sequence), CDR1 is SEHNR and CDR2 FQNEAQ. The CDR3 goes from the cysteine to the phenylalanine over 11 residues. This entry keeps only the CDR3 DNA: 33 bases, framed from base 1. The paper as a whole reports these results and caveats: Matching against VDJdb was skewed toward anti-spike CD8 responses, likely underestimated virus-specific expansions, and missed private and CD4 specificities.

Libraries were constructed by 5' RACE. The sequencer listed for this sample is NextSeq 500. To correct for sequencing error and PCR bias, the TCR library protocol tagged individual cDNA molecules with unique molecular identifiers. Both TCR alpha and beta chains were sequenced, and tight co-correlation was observed between alpha and beta sequence abundances in each sample. The authors' pipeline ran thus. Decombinator V4 was used to annotate the V gene, J gene and CDR3 of the TCR sequences. TCRs were defined as expanded if a significant change between any two time points was detected under a Poisson model with p below 0.0001. TCR abundances were normalised to the total number of TCRs sequenced in each sample and reported as counts per million. MAIT TCRs were defined by TRAV1-2 paired with TRAJ12, TRAJ20 or TRAJ33, and iNKT TCRs by TRAV10 paired with TRAJ18. VDJdb, accessed on 1 November 2021, was searched for TCRs annotated for CMV, EBV and SARS-CoV-2, and TCRs annotated for more than one antigen were excluded. Using fastp at Q25 and MiXCR, TCRdb reprocessed the public reads and kept productive beta chains. Entries are consolidated by CDR3 protein sequence, retaining the most common genes and DNA. The V and J calls were not made by the authors but by TCRdb's processing. The sample table records approximately 69,000 distinct CDR3 sequences; roughly 11% of these occur just once. The ten top clones hold approximately 5% of the sample.

This clonotype was seen repeatedly, ten times or more. Its specific antigen is unknown. No qualities accompany the bases; no much larger clone lies one base away. A case-control design nested within a healthcare worker cohort in London, UK, was used, with weekly nasopharyngeal swab PCR tests and blood sampling performed. Between 23 and 31 March 2020, the week of the UK lockdown, healthcare workers were enrolled and then followed up weekly for as long as 16 weeks. The sequence was collected from an adult who was a healthcare worker with PCR-confirmed SARS-CoV-2 infection or an uninfected control (not recorded which). This specimen was whole blood, taken at baseline. Recombination connected TRBV7-9 to TRBJ2-4; the D gene cannot be named for sure. The nucleotide sequence reads TGTGCCAGCAGCAGAGGATTTAGCCAGTACTTC. It is translated as CASSRGFSQYF.